This TCR beta chain is from a study of T cell responses to AZD1222 COVID-19 vaccine. Notes on the study in general: Repertoires in all cases were sampled only once the peak T cell response had passed. The donor group comprised mostly white British people and more females; the analysis possibly underestimated clonal diversity.

On this clone: Its antigen is not known.

Using immunoSEQ multiplex PCR, the repertoire was profiled, and TCRdb retains in-frame clones only, with some absent. The sample carries approximately 220,000 clones, about 93% recorded once. The CDR3 covers 16 residues. Germline assignment: CDR1 KGHDR and CDR2 SFDVKD. The V and J ends lost 4 bases and 2 bases, in that order; junction bases with no gene match: 8. The chain has TRBV24-1 and TRBJ1-2, with 8 bases aligning to TRBD1. The TCR was taken from an adult in good health. Source: peripheral blood, taken on day 0 of MenACWY control vaccination. The CDR3 nucleotides are TGTGCCACCAGTGACCCCGGGACAGGCCTAAACTATGGCTACACCTTC. The encoded protein is CATSDPGTGLNYGYTF.